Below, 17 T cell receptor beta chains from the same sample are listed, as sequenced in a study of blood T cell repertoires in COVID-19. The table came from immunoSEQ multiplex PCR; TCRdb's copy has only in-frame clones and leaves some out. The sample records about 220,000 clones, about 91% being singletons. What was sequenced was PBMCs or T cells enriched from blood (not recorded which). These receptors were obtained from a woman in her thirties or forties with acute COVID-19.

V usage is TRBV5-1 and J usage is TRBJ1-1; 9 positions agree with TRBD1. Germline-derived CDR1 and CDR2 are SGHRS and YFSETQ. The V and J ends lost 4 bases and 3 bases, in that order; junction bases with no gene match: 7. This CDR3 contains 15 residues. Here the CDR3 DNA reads TGCGCCAGCAGCAACTTGGGGACAGGGCACACTGAAGCTTTCTTT. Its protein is CASSNLGTGHTEAFF.

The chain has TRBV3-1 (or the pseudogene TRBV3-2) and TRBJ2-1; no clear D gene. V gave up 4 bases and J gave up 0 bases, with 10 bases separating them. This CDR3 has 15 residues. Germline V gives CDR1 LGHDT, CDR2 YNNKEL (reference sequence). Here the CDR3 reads CASSLNPVSYNEQFF. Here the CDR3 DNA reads TGTGCCAGCAGCCTAAACCCGGTCTCCTACAATGAGCAGTTCTTC.

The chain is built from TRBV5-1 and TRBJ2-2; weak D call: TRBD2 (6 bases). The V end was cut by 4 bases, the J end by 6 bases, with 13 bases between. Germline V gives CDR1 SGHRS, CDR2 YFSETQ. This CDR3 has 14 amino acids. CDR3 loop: CASSPDGEAGELFF. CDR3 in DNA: TGCGCCAGCAGCCCGGACGGGGAGGCCGGGGAGCTGTTTTTT.

This chain's CDR3 is CASIPNWSTEAFF. The CDR3 nucleotides read TGTGCCAGTATTCCCAACTGGAGCACTGAAGCTTTCTTT. The rearrangement joins TRBV19 to TRBJ1-1; D gene ambiguous. This CDR3 contains 13 residues. Germline values: CDR1 LNHDA, CDR2 SQIVND (reference sequence). V was pared by 7 bases and J by 4 bases, with 13 bases between.

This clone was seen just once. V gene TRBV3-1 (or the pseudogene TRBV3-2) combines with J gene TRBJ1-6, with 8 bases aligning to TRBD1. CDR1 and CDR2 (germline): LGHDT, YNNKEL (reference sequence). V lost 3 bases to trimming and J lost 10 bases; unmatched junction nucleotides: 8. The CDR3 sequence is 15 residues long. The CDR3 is CASSQNRDRTSPLHF. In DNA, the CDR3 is TGTGCCAGCAGCCAGAACCGGGACAGGACCTCACCCCTCCACTTT.

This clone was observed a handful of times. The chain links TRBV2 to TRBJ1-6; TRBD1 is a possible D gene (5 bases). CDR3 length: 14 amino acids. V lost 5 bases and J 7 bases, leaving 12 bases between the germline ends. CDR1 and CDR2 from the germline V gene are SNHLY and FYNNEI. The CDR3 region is CASSFSGSNSPLHF. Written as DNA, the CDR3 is TGTGCCAGCAGTTTCTCAGGGTCCAATTCACCCCTCCACTTT.

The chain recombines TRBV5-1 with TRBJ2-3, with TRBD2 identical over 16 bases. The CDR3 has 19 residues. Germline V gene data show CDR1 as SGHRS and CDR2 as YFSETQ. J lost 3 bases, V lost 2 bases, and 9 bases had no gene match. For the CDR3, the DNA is TGCGCCAGCAGCTTTGATCCGGGACTAGCGGGAGGGCCGACAGATACGCAGTATTTT. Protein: CASSFDPGLAGGPTDTQYF.

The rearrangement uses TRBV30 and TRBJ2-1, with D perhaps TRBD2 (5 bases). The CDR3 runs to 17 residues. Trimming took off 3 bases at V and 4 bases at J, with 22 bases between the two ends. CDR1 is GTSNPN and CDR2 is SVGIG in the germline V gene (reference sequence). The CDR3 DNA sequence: TGTGCCTGGAGCGGACCCTCTAGTCCCGAGGGATACAATGAGCAGTTCTTC. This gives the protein CAWSGPSSPEGYNEQFF.

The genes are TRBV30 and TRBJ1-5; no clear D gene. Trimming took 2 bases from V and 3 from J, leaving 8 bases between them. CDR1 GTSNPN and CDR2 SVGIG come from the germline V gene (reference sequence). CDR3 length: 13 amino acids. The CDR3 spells CAWSLAPNQPQHF. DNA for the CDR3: TGTGCCTGGAGTCTAGCCCCCAATCAGCCCCAGCATTTT.

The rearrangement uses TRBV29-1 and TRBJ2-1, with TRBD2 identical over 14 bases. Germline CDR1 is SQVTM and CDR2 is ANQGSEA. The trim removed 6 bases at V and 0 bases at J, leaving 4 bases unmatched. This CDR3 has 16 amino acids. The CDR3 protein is CSVPGTSGSSYNEQFF. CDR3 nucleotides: TGCAGCGTCCCGGGGACTAGCGGGAGCTCCTACAATGAGCAGTTCTTC.

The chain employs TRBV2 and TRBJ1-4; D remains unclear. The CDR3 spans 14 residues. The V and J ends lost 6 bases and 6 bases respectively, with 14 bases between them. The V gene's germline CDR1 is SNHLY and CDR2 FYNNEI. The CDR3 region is CASSSLGGYEKLFF. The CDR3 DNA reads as TGTGCCAGCAGCTCCCTGGGAGGCTATGAAAAACTGTTTTTT.

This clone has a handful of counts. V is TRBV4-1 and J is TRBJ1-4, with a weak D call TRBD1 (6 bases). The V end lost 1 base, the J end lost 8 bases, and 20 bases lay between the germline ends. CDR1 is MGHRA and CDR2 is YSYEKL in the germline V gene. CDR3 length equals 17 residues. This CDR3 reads CASSQVQGGTSGEKLFF. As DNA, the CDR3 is TGCGCCAGCAGCCAAGTACAGGGTGGGACCAGTGGCGAAAAACTGTTTTTT.

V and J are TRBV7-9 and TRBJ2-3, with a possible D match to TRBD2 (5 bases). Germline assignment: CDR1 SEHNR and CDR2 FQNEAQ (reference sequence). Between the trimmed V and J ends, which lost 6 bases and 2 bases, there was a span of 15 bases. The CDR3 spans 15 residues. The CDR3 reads CASSVEADHTDTQYF. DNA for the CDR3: TGTGCCAGCAGTGTTGAAGCGGATCACACAGATACGCAGTATTTT.

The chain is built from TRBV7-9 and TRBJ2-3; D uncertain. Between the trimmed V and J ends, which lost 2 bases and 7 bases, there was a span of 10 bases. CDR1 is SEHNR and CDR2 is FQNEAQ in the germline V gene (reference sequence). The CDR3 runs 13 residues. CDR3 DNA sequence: TGTGCCAGCAGCTTATCGGGTTCCAATACGCAGTATTTT. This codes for CASSLSGSNTQYF.

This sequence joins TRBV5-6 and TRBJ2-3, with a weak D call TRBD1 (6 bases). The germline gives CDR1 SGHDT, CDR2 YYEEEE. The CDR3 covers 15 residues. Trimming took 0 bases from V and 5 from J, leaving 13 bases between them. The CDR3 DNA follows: TGTGCCAGCAGCTTGGTCGGGACATCCGGAGATACGCAGTATTTT. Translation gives CASSLVGTSGDTQYF.

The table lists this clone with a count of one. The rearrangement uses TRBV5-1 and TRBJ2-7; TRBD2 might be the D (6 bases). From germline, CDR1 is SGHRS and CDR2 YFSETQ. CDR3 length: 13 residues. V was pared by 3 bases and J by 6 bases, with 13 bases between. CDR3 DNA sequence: TGCGCCAGCAGCTGGGCGGGAAGTTCCGAGCAGTACGTC. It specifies CASSWAGSSEQYV.

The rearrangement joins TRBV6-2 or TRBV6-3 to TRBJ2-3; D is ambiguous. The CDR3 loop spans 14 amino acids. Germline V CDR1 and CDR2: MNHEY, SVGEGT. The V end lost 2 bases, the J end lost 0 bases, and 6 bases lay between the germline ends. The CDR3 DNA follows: TGTGCCAGCAGTTACCTCCGGAGCACAGATACGCAGTATTTT. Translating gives CASSYLRSTDTQYF.